This T cell receptor (beta chain) was observed in a study of OX40 agonist ivuxolimab in advanced cancers. Overall study: Across the patients, intravenous ivuxolimab was delivered every 2 weeks at 0.01 to 10 mg/kg. Dose-escalation subjects each had hepatocellular carcinoma, melanoma, renal cell or head and neck cancer.

Details on this clone: Its specificity is unknown.

Measured with immunoSEQ multiplex PCR; TCRdb has only the in-frame clones, and not every one. Among around 110,000 clones listed, just under 95% were seen once. J was trimmed by 7 bases and V by 4 bases; bases with no gene match: 13. The CDR3 totals 16 residues. CDR1 MDHEN and CDR2 SYDVKM come from the germline V gene. Study-level findings and limits: The 0.1-3.0 mg/kg partial responders had among the lowest clonal expansion. Clonal expansion from baseline to week 6 occurred in both CD4+ and CD8+ T cells.

The material sequenced was CD4+ or CD8+ T cells sorted from blood, taken in a trial of the OX40 agonist ivuxolimab. The receptor comes from an adult with an advanced solid tumor such as melanoma, head and neck, liver or kidney cancer. The V call is TRBV28, the J call TRBJ1-5, with 7 bases matching TRBD1. The CDR3, as DNA: TGTGCCAGCAGTTCCCAAGGGGGGATCAGGGGGCAGCCCCAGCATTTT. The encoded protein is CASSSQGGIRGQPQHF.